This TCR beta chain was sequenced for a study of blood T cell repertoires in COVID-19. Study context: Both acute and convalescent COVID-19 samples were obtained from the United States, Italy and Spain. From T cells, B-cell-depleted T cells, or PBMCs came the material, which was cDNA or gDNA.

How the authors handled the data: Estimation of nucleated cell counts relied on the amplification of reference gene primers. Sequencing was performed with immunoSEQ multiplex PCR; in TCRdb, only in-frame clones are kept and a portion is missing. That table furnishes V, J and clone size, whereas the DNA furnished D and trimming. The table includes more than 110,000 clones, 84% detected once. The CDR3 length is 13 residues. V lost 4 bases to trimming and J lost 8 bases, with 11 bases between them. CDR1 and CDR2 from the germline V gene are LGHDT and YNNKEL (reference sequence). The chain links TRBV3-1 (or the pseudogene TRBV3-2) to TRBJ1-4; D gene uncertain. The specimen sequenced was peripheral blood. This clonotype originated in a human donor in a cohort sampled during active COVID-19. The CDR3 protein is CASSPGAGEKLFF. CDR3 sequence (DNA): TGTGCCAGCAGCCCGGGCGCGGGGGAAAAACTGTTTTTT.